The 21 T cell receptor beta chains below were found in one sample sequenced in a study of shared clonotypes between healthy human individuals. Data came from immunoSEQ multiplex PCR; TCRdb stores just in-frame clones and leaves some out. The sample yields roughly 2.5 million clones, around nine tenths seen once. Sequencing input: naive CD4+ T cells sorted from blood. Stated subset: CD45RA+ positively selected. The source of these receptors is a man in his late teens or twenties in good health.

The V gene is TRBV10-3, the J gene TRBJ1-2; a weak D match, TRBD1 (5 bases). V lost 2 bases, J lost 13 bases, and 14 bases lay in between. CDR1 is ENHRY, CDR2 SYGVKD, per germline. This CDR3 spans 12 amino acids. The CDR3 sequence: CAISEGAGEGTF. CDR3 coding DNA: TGTGCCATCAGTGAGGGGGCCGGAGAGGGCACCTTC.

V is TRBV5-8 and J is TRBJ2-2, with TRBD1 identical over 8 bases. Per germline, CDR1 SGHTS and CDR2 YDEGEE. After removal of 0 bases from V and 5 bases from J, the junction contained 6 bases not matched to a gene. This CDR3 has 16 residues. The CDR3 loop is CASSLATGAWTGELFF. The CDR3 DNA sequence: TGTGCCAGCAGCTTGGCGACAGGGGCATGGACCGGGGAGCTGTTTTTT.

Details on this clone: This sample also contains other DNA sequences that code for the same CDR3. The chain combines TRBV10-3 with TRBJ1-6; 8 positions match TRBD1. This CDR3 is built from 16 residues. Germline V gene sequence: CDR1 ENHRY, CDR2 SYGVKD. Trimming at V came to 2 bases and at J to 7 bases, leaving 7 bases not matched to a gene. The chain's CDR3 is CAISELGQAINSPLHF. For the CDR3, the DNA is TGTGCCATCAGTGAGCTGGGACAGGCGATCAATTCACCCCTCCACTTT.

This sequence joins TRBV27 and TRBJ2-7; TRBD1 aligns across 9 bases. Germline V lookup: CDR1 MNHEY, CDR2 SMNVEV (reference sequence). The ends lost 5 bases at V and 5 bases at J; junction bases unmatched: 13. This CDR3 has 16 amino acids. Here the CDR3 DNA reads TGTGCCAGCAGTACCCCCGTGACAGGGGGACCCGACGAGCAGTACTTC. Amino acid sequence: CASSTPVTGGPDEQYF.

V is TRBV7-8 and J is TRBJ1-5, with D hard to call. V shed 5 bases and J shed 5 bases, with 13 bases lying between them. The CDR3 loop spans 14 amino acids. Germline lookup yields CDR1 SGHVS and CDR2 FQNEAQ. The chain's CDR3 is CASSPPGGYQPQHF. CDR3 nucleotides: TGTGCCAGCAGCCCCCCAGGAGGATATCAGCCCCAGCATTTT. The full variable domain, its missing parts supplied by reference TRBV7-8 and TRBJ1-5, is GAGVSQSPRYKVAKRGQDVALRCDPISGHVSLFWYQQALGQGPEFLTYFQNEAQLDKSGLPSDRFFAERPEGSVSTLKIQRTQQEDSAVYLCASSPPGGYQPQHFGDGTRLSIL.

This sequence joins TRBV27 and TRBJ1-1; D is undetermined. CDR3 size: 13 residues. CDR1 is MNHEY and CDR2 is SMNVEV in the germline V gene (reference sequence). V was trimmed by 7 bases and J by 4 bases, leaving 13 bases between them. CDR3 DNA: TGTGCCAGCACCTCACTTGGGAGCACTGAAGCTTTCTTT. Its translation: CASTSLGSTEAFF.

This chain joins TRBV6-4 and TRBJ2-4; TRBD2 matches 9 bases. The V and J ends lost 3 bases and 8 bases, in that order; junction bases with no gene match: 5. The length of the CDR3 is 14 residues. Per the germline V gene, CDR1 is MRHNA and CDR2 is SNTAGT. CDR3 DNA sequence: TGTGCCAGCAGTGAACAGGGCGGGGGGGACATTCAGTACTTC. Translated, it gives CASSEQGGGDIQYF.

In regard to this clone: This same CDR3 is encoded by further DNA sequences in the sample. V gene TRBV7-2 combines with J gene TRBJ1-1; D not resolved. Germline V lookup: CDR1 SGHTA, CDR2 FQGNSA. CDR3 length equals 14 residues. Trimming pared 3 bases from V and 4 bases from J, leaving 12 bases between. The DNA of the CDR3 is TGTGCCAGCAGCTTGGTATGGGGAGGCACTGAAGCTTTCTTT. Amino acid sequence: CASSLVWGGTEAFF.

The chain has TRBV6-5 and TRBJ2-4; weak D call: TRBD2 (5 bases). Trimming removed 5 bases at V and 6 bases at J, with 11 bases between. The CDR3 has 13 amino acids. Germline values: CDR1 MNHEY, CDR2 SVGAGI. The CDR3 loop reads CASSTPAGNIQYF. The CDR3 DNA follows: TGTGCCAGCAGTACCCCGGCGGGAAACATTCAGTACTTC.

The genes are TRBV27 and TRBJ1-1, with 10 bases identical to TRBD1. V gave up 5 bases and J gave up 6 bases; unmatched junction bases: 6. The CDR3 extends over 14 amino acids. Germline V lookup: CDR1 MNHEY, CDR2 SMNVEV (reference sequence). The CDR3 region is CASSPGTGVAEAFF. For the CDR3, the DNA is TGTGCCAGCAGTCCCGGGACAGGGGTTGCTGAAGCTTTCTTT.

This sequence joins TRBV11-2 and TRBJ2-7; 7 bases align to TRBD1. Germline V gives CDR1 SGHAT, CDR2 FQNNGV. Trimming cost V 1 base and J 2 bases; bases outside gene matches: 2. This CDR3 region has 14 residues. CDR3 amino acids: CASSLATGTYEQYF. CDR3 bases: TGTGCCAGCAGCTTAGCGACAGGGACCTACGAGCAGTACTTC.

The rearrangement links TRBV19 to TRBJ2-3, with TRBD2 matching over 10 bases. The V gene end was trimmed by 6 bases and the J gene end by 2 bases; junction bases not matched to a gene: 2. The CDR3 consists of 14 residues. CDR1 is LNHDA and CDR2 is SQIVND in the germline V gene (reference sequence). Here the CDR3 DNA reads TGTGCCAGTAGACTAGCGGGAACCACAGATACGCAGTATTTT. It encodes CASRLAGTTDTQYF.

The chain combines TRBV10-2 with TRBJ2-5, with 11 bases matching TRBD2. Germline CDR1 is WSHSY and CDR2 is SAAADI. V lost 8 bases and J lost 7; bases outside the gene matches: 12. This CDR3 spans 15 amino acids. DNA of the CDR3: TGCGCCAGCCGAGACCTAGCGGGAGGTAGTGGGACCCAGTACTTC. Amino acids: CASRDLAGGSGTQYF.

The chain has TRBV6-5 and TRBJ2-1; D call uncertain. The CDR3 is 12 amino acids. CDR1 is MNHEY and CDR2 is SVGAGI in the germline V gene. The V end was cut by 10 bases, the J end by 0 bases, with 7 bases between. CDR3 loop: CATTYSYNEQFF. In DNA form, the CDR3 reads TGTGCCACCACGTACTCCTACAATGAGCAGTTCTTC.

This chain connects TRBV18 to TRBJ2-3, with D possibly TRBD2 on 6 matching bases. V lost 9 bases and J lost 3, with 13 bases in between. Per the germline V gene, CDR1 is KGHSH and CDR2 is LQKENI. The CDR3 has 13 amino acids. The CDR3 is CASNPGVTDTQYF. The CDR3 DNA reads TGTGCCAGTAACCCGGGAGTGACAGATACGCAGTATTTT. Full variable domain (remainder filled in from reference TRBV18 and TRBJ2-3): NAGVMQNPRHLVRRRGQEARLRCSPMKGHSHVYWYRQLPEEGLKFMVYLQKENIIDESGMPKERFSAEFPKEGPSILRIQQVVRGDSAAYFCASNPGVTDTQYFGPGTRLTVL.

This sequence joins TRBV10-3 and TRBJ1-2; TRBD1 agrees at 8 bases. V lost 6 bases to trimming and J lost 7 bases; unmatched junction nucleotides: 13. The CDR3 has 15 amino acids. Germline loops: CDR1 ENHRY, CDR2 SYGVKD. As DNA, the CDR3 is TGTGCCATCAGCAACAGCCAGGGGGCAAGTGGTGGCTACACCTTC. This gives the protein CAISNSQGASGGYTF.

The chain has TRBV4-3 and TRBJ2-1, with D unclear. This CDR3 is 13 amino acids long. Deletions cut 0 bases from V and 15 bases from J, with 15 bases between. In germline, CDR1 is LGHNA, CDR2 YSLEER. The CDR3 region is CASSQDPLITPFF. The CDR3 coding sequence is TGCGCCAGCAGCCAAGACCCTCTGATTACTCCGTTCTTC.

The CDR3 loop is CASSLTRDRAGTGELFF. DNA for the CDR3: TGTGCCAGCAGCTTAACGAGGGACCGTGCGGGCACCGGGGAGCTGTTTTTT. This sequence joins TRBV7-3 and TRBJ2-2, with D tentatively TRBD1 or TRBD2 (5 bases each). The length of the CDR3 is 17 residues. The germline V and J ends were trimmed by 0 bases and 4 bases, with 15 bases remaining between them. Germline-derived CDR1 and CDR2 are SGHTA and FQGTGA.

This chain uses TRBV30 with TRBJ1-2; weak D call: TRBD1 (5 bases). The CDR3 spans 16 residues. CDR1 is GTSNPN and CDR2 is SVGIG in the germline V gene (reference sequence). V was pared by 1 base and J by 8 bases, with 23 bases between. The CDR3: CAWSDIREAGIRGYTF. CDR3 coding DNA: TGTGCCTGGAGTGATATAAGAGAGGCAGGGATTCGGGGCTACACCTTC.

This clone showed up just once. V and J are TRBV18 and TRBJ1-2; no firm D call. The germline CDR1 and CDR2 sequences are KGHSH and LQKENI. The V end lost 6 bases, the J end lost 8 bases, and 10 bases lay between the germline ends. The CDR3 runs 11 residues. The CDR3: CASSQQEGYTF. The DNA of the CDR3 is TGTGCCAGCTCTCAGCAGGAGGGCTACACCTTC.

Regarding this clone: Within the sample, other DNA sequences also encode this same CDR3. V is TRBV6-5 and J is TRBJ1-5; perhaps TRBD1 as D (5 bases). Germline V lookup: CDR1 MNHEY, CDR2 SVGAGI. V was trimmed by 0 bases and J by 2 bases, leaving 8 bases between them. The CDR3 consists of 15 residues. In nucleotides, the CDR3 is TGTGCCAGCAGTTACTCGATAGGGGGCAATCAGCCCCAGCATTTT. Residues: CASSYSIGGNQPQHF.